The present entry profiles one T cell receptor beta chain with its context. Its antigen is not identified. The data were taken from a study of T-cell memory formation after mild COVID-19. Overall study findings and caveats: Some clones that responded turned up in pre-infection memory, which suggests that cross-reactive memory joined in.

TCRdb itself ran the 5' RACE reads through MiXCR, one entry per CDR3 protein. Of under 450,000 distinct CDR3 sequences listed, under 25% are singletons. The specimen sequenced was PBMCs or a T cell subset sorted from them (not recorded which). The clonotype comes from a man between 18 and 35 years old who had mild COVID-19 (a few samples of this study predate the infection). Cell type and time point are not known.

The chain's CDR3 is CASSLGYSANEQFF. The CDR3 bases are TGTGCCAGCAGTTTAGGGTATTCGGCCAATGAGCAGTTCTTC. This chain links TRBV12-3 or TRBV12-4 with TRBJ2-1, with D unclear. The CDR3 is 14 residues long. With 1 base removed from V and 6 bases from J, the gap between germline ends came to 10 bases.